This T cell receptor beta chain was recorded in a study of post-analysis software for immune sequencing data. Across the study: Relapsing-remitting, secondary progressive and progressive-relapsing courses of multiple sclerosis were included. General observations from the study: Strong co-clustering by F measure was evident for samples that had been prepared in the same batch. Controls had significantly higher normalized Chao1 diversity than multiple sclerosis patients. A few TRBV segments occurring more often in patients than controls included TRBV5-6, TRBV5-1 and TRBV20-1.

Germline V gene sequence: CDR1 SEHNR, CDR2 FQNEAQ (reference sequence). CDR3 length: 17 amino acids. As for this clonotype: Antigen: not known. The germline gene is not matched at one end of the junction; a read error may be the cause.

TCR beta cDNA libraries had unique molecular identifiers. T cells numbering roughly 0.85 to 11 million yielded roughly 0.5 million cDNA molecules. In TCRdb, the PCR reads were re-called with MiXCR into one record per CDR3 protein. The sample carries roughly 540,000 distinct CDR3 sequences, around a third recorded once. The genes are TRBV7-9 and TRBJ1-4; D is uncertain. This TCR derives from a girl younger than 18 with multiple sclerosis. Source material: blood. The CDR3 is CASTPLGLFTANGKLFF. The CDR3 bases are TGTGCCAGCACCCCCTTAGGGCTTTTCACGGCTAATGGAAAACTGTTTTTT. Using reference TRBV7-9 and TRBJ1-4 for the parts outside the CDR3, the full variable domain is DTGVSQNPRHKITKRGQNVTFRCDPISEHNRLYWYRQTLGQGPEFLTYFQNEAQLEKSRLLSDRFSAERPKGSFSTLEIQRTEQGDSAMYLCASTPLGLFTANGKLFFGSGTQLSVL.